Below, one T cell receptor (beta chain) is given with its context. This clone was seen a handful of times. What this receptor recognizes is not known. Base-call qualities are not available, and no considerably larger clone is one nucleotide away. The CDR3 starts with the cysteine, ends with the phenylalanine, and has 15 residues. Only CDR3 DNA is held: 45 bases, read in frame from base 1. Via the germline V gene (reference sequence), CDR1 is SEHNR and CDR2 FQNEAQ. Trimming leaves V shorter by 8 bases and J shorter by 6 bases, with the junction holding 10 bases beyond the gene matches. Each donor gave one peripheral blood draw, averaging around 0.11 L, which was collected into heparinised tubes. A BD FACSAria II was used to sort naive, central memory, regulatory and stem cell-like memory CD4+ T cells with a panel that included CD45RO, CCR7, CD25, CD127, CD95 and CD27. Every sorted population had a purity above 98%. Right away, PBMCs were isolated by Lymphoprep density gradient centrifugation and were stained directly, with no culture step. So that batch effects would be minimized, each experiment stained and sorted samples in pairs, pairing one healthy donor with one patient.

The High Capacity cDNA Reverse Transcription Kit was used to reverse transcribe all of the isolated RNA, meaning that expressed TCRB transcripts were what got sequenced. Deep immunoSEQ sequencing was performed on naive, central memory and regulatory T cell samples, with an average of about 3.6 million total reads per sample. After sorted cells were lysed in RLT buffer, RNA was extracted with DNase-treated RNeasy Micro or Mini kits, with the choice depending on cell number. To prevent cross-contamination, every cell subset was processed on its own, while patient and healthy donor samples were processed together. The immunoSEQ multiplex PCR was used to amplify TCRB sequences from cDNA, yielding 87-bp fragments that span the CDR3 region. Amplicons were sequenced on the Illumina HiSeq platform. On the study's bioinformatics: PCR bias was corrected computationally using synthetic template baselines, and reads within Hamming distance 2 were collapsed, with unmergeable singletons discarded. Reads were aligned against IMGT so that V, D and J genes, CDR3 length and insertions or deletions at six rearrangement sites could be assigned. Within each subset, clonotype counts were normalized to sorted cell number, and only after that were true diversity and Gini coefficients computed with the tcR R package. The overlap coefficient, calculated on TCRB nucleotide sequences, was used to measure repertoire sharing. Out-of-frame TCRB sequences from naive cells were analyzed as a proxy for the pre-selection repertoire. As stored in TCRdb, this immuneACCESS dataset retains in-frame rearrangements with V and J assigned. A fraction of the clones does not appear; measured against another copy, unresolved V genes explain less than half of the discrepancy, and the remainder lacks a known reason. V, J and clone size are taken as reported in that table, and D and trimming were inferred from the DNA itself. The sample table contains under 950,000 clones; only one count was recorded for 15% to 20% of them. The ten largest clones capture 0.02% to 0.03% of the sample.

These data originate in a study of beta chain features in type 1 diabetes (dated by TCRdb to the late 2010s). With respect to the entire study: No differences in mean age, gender distribution, total cell number or subset yield were found between patients and healthy donors. A total of 85 million to 140 million sorted cells were examined across all samples, and a strong correlation was observed between cell number per subset and RNA yield. The study compared the TCRB repertoires of sorted circulating CD4+ T cell subsets in recently diagnosed type 1 diabetes patients with those in matched healthy donors. Regulatory and stem cell-like memory subsets were obtained from only 8 patients and about eight healthy donors, while naive and central memory subsets were obtained from all 30 or so donors. Beyond this particular receptor, the publication reports: Shorter templates might be favored by PCR, yet because patient and control samples were amplified and corrected together, any such skew would affect both groups equally. At VDJ recombination sites, type 1 diabetes patients had fewer insertions and more deleted nucleotides, which implies abnormalities in thymic rearrangement. HLA sub-analyses involved small numbers of individuals, so any influence of HLA type on TCRB rearrangement remained unresolved. The naive, central memory and regulatory TCRB repertoires appeared to resemble one another more closely among patients than among healthy donors. Sequencing cDNA rather than genomic DNA could over-represent highly expressing activated cells, although activation and CD3 levels did not differ between groups. Type 1 diabetes patients showed a moderate but significant shortening of TCRB CDR3 length in all four CD4+ subsets.

This sequence uses TRBV7-9 and TRBJ1-3, with TRBD1 identical over 10 junction bases. The TCR sequence derives from a woman aged 18-30 years in good health. Source material: naive CD4+ T cells from blood. According to the study, the label for this sample's cell subset or site signals: true naive CD4+ T cells. The CDR3 amino acid sequence is: CASVLWDRGVNTIYF. The nucleotide sequence is TGTGCCAGCGTCCTGTGGGACAGGGGTGTAAACACCATATATTTT.